The 7 T cell receptor beta chains below come from one sample, sequenced in a study of shared clonotypes between healthy human individuals. This table comes from immunoSEQ multiplex PCR, and its TCRdb copy is limited to in-frame clones, with some not included. The sample lists about 2.1 million clones; 93% were seen once. The naive CD8 subset, CD45RO-negative cells positively selected for CCR7, excluded terminally differentiated effector memory CD45RA+ cells. The sample consisted of naive CD8+ T cells from PBMCs. Receptors originate from a man younger than 30 in good health. Some clones in this sample may be carry-over from other donors' samples.

This clone was recorded once. The rearrangement uses TRBV7-9 and TRBJ2-1; D unclear. The length of the CDR3 is 14 residues. V dropped 5 bases and J dropped 2 bases, with 10 bases sitting between them. Germline-derived CDR1 and CDR2 are SEHNR and FQNEAQ (reference sequence). CDR3 sequence: CASSLQAAYNEQFF. The CDR3 DNA is TGTGCCAGCAGCCTCCAGGCGGCCTACAATGAGCAGTTCTTC.

This sequence joins TRBV7-9 and TRBJ2-7, with TRBD1 as a possible D gene (5 bases). V was trimmed by 3 bases and J by 5 bases, leaving 11 bases between them. The CDR3 is 13 amino acids. The germline V gene has CDR1 SEHNR and CDR2 FQNEAQ (reference sequence). The CDR3 here is CASSLDKFDEQYF. The CDR3 DNA reads TGTGCCAGCAGCTTGGACAAATTCGACGAGCAGTACTTC.

This chain links TRBV29-1 with TRBJ2-7, with 9 bases aligning to TRBD2. The germline V gene has CDR1 SQVTM and CDR2 ANQGSEA. Unmatched junction bases numbered 8, after V lost 5 bases and J lost 3 bases. This CDR3 has 14 residues. This CDR3 is CSVFGETSGYEQYF. CDR3 DNA sequence: TGCAGCGTTTTCGGGGAGACTAGCGGCTACGAGCAGTACTTC.

V and J are TRBV10-3 and TRBJ2-7; 9 nucleotides agree with TRBD2. After removal of 0 bases from V and 5 bases from J, the junction contained 8 bases not matched to a gene. The germline gives CDR1 ENHRY, CDR2 SYGVKD. The CDR3 contains 16 residues. DNA of the CDR3: TGTGCCATCAGTGAGTCGAGGGTAGCGGGAGATCACGAGCAGTACTTC. Encoded protein: CAISESRVAGDHEQYF.

For this clone: This sample also contains other DNA sequences that code for the same CDR3. The rearrangement links TRBV25-1 to TRBJ1-1; the D is unclear. The V end lost 4 bases, the J end lost 0 bases, and 6 bases lay between the germline ends. The CDR3 is 13 residues long. The germline V gene has CDR1 MGHDK and CDR2 SYGVNS. CDR3 sequence: CASSAGLNTEAFF. CDR3 nucleotide sequence: TGTGCCAGCAGTGCCGGGCTGAACACTGAAGCTTTCTTT.

The rearrangement joins TRBV12-2 to TRBJ2-7; the D call TRBD1 from the table was never checked on the DNA. TRBV12-2 is deemed a pseudogene. The CDR3 has 15 amino acids. The CDR3 nucleotides are TGTGCAAGTCGCTTAGGACAGGGGCACGTTTACGAGCAGTACTTC. It codes for CASRLGQGHVYEQYF.

This clone appeared a few times. Other DNA sequences in the sample encode the same CDR3. The chain has TRBV5-4 and TRBJ1-3; D is unresolved. V shed 0 bases and J shed 0 bases, with 7 bases lying between them. Germline V gives CDR1 SGHNT, CDR2 YYREEE (reference sequence). There are 15 residues in the CDR3. The CDR3 loop is CASSLVGNSGNTIYF. DNA of the CDR3: TGTGCCAGCAGCTTGGTGGGGAACTCTGGAAACACCATATATTTT.